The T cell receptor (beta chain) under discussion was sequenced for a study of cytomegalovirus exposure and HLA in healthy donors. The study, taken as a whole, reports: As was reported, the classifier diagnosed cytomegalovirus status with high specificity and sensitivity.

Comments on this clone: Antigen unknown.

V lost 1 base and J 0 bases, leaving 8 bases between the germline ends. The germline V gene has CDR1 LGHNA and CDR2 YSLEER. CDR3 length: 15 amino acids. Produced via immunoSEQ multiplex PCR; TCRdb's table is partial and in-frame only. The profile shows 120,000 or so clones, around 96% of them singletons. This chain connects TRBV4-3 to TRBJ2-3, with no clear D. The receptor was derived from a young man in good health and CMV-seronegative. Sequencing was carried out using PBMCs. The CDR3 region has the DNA TGCGCCAGCAGCCAAGTTTTCTCTAGCACAGATACGCAGTATTTT. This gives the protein CASSQVFSSTDTQYF.